Here is one T cell receptor (beta chain) with its context. The antigen remains undetermined. The sample is drawn from a study of cytomegalovirus exposure and HLA in healthy donors. Study details: From donors who were HLA-typed, an early data release held 70 million to 90 million unique TCRs. The Caucasian-associated ancestry cluster held more than 80% of a few hundred genotyped donors. Study-wide results and limits: TCR sequences were mostly rare, though some public TCRs occurred in many donors.

V lost 2 bases and J lost 0, with 6 bases in between. The CDR3 sequence is 14 residues long. Per the germline V gene, CDR1 is SGHRS and CDR2 is YFSETQ. Vbeta (60) and Jbeta (13) primers were used in the PCR. Measured with immunoSEQ multiplex PCR; TCRdb has only the in-frame clones, and not every one. The sample shows some 210,000 clones, 77% of them seen only once. The chain combines TRBV5-1 with TRBJ1-3; no clear D gene. This sequence originates from a woman aged 25-40 years in good health and CMV-seropositive. The sample taken for sequencing was PBMCs. In nucleotides, the CDR3 is TGCGCCAGCAGCTTATTCAGCTCTGGAAACACCATATATTTT. Translating gives CASSLFSSGNTIYF.